This passage covers 29 T cell receptor beta chains from one sample sequenced in a study of blood T cell repertoires in COVID-19. Assay: immunoSEQ multiplex PCR; the TCRdb copy retains only in-frame clones and omits some. The sample comprises about 62,000 clones, about four fifths of which are singletons, and about 6.4% rests with the top ten. Material: peripheral blood. Receptors originate from a woman in her fifties or sixties with active or convalescent COVID-19.

The V and J genes are TRBV6-2 or TRBV6-3 and TRBJ1-6; 7 positions match TRBD1. Unmatched junction bases numbered 3, after V lost 0 bases and J lost 10 bases. This CDR3 has 14 amino acids. Germline V gene lookup returns CDR1 MNHEY and CDR2 SVGEGT. CDR3 loop: CASSYSQGPSPLHF. The DNA for the CDR3 is TGTGCCAGCAGTTACTCACAGGGGCCGTCACCCCTCCACTTT.

On this clone itself: Other DNA sequences within the sample encode an identical CDR3. The V call is TRBV7-2, the J call TRBJ1-5, with 8 bases identical to TRBD1. V gave up 5 bases and J gave up 7 bases; unmatched junction bases: 7. The CDR3 runs to 14 residues. The germline CDR1 and CDR2 sequences are SGHTA and FQGNSA. CDR3 amino acids: CASSLRQGNQPQHF. CDR3 nucleotide sequence: TGTGCCAGCAGCCTACGACAGGGGAACCAGCCCCAGCATTTT.

In this sample, this clone turned up once. The V gene is TRBV10-2, the J gene TRBJ1-5; 8 positions match TRBD1. Germline CDR1 reads WSHSY; CDR2 reads SAAADI. V lost 11 bases to trimming and J lost 6 bases; unmatched junction nucleotides: 12. The CDR3 is 14 amino acids. Here the CDR3 DNA reads TGCGCCTCCAAGGTCCAGGGGGCCTTTCAGCCCCAGCATTTT. Its protein product is CASKVQGAFQPQHF.

This chain joins TRBV24-1 and TRBJ1-5; no definite D call. The CDR3 covers 15 residues. Trimming took 2 bases from V and 3 from J, leaving 10 bases between them. CDR1 is KGHDR, CDR2 SFDVKD, per germline. The chain's CDR3 is CATSDSRGYNQPQHF. The CDR3 DNA is TGTGCCACCAGTGATTCCCGCGGATACAATCAGCCCCAGCATTTT.

The J gene is TRBJ1-1, the V gene TRBV4-2, with D possibly being TRBD1 (5 bases). V was cut by 0 bases and J by 12 bases, with 14 bases left in between. This CDR3 spans 13 amino acids. CDR1 and CDR2 (germline): LGHNA, YNFKEQ. DNA for the CDR3: TGTGCCAGCAGCCAAGAAGGCAGGGCCACATCTTTCTTT. This encodes CASSQEGRATSFF.

This rearrangement joins TRBV5-1 to TRBJ2-1; TRBD2 agrees at 11 bases. The CDR3 consists of 16 residues. V trimming: 4 bases; J trimming: 0 bases; junction bases outside the gene matches: 3. In germline, CDR1 is SGHRS, CDR2 YFSETQ. The CDR3 spells CASSKTSGGSYNEQFF. CDR3 nucleotides: TGCGCCAGCAGCAAAACTAGCGGGGGCTCCTACAATGAGCAGTTCTTC.

V and J are TRBV14 and TRBJ1-2; D is unclear. V dropped 6 bases and J dropped 4 bases, with 12 bases sitting between them. Germline CDR1 and CDR2: SGHDN and FVKESK. The CDR3 has 13 residues. The CDR3 region is CASSPGVSYGYTF. The CDR3 region has the DNA TGTGCCAGCAGTCCCGGGGTTTCCTATGGCTACACCTTC.

The V call is TRBV5-1, the J call TRBJ2-3; D call uncertain. The ends were cut back, 0 bases at V and 0 bases at J, with 8 bases in the middle. From germline, CDR1 is SGHRS and CDR2 YFSETQ. The CDR3 contains 15 residues. The CDR3 sequence: CASSLDGYSTDTQYF. The DNA of the CDR3 is TGCGCCAGCAGCTTGGACGGTTATAGCACAGATACGCAGTATTTT. Full variable domain (outside the CDR3, taken from reference TRBV5-1 and TRBJ2-3): KAGVTQTPRYLIKTRGQQVTLSCSPISGHRSVSWYQQTPGQGLQFLFEYFSETQRNKGNFPGRFSGRQFSNSRSEMNVSTLELGDSALYLCASSLDGYSTDTQYFGPGTRLTVL.

This clone was seen a single time. The chain employs TRBV27 and TRBJ1-4; maybe TRBD1 (6 bases). This CDR3 comprises 15 residues. Trimming stripped 2 bases from V and 3 bases from J, with 10 bases between. CDR1 and CDR2 from the germline V gene are MNHEY and SMNVEV (reference sequence). The CDR3 sequence is CASSLRGLPNEKLFF. The DNA of the CDR3 is TGTGCCAGCAGTTTAAGGGGGTTGCCTAATGAAAAACTGTTTTTT.

This chain uses TRBV5-4 with TRBJ2-7; a possible D gene is TRBD1 (7 bases). The CDR3 extends over 14 amino acids. Between the trimmed V and J ends, which lost 4 bases and 3 bases, there was a span of 14 bases. Germline assignment: CDR1 SGHNT and CDR2 YYREEE (reference sequence). The CDR3 DNA sequence: TGTGCCAGCAGCGCCGGAGGGACAGTCTACGAGCAGTACTTC. As protein: CASSAGGTVYEQYF.

The chain carries TRBV18 and TRBJ2-1; 8 bases map to TRBD2. Germline CDR1 is KGHSH and CDR2 is LQKENI. Trimming took 0 bases from V and 1 from J; bases not matched to a gene: 2. This CDR3 comprises 16 residues. CDR3 sequence (DNA): TGTGCCAGCTCACCACCGGTAGCGGGGTCCTACAATGAGCAGTTCTTC. Translation: CASSPPVAGSYNEQFF.

The V call is TRBV20-1, the J call TRBJ1-2; TRBD1 matches at 8 bases. The CDR3 spans 13 residues. Germline CDR1 and CDR2: DFQATT and SNEGSKA (reference sequence). V shed 3 bases and J 2 bases; nucleotides not matched to a gene: 2. The CDR3 DNA reads TGCAGTGCTAGTAACAGGGGGAACTATGGCTACACCTTC. Translated: CSASNRGNYGYTF.

V and J are TRBV2 and TRBJ2-2, with 11 positions matching TRBD2. There are 14 residues in the CDR3. Germline CDR1 and CDR2: SNHLY and FYNNEI. Unmatched junction bases numbered 1, after V lost 6 bases and J lost 4 bases. CDR3 region: CASRGLAATGELFF. The CDR3 nucleotides read TGTGCCAGCAGGGGACTAGCGGCCACCGGGGAGCTGTTTTTT.

This chain connects TRBV27 to TRBJ1-2; D unclear. Trimming took 3 bases from V and 4 from J, leaving 9 bases between them. Per the germline V gene, CDR1 is MNHEY and CDR2 is SMNVEV (reference sequence). CDR3 size: 13 residues. CDR3 sequence: CASSFATFYGYTF. The CDR3 region has the DNA TGTGCCAGCAGTTTCGCAACTTTCTATGGCTACACCTTC.

The gene calls are TRBV7-9 and TRBJ2-7; possible D gene TRBD1, 6 bases. The germline V and J ends were trimmed by 7 bases and 4 bases, with 20 bases remaining between them. CDR1 and CDR2 from the germline V gene are SEHNR and FQNEAQ (reference sequence). This CDR3 contains 15 residues. Here the CDR3 reads CASTSEWQGPYEQYF. The CDR3 bases are TGTGCCAGCACCTCAGAATGGCAGGGGCCATACGAGCAGTACTTC.

The chain carries TRBV10-1 and TRBJ1-3; possible D gene TRBD1, 5 bases. Trimming removed 6 bases from V and 0 bases from J, with 9 bases in between. Per the germline V gene, CDR1 is WNHNN and CDR2 is SYGVQD (reference sequence). CDR3 length: 14 residues. CDR3 in DNA: TGCGCCAGCAGAGACAGTTCCTCTGGAAACACCATATATTTT. Translating it yields CASRDSSSGNTIYF.

This chain connects TRBV7-3 to TRBJ2-3; D is uncertain. This CDR3 spans 14 amino acids. The V end lost 4 bases, the J end lost 0 bases, and 8 bases lay between the germline ends. Germline V CDR1 and CDR2: SGHTA, FQGTGA. CDR3 amino acids: CASSSSTSTDTQYF. In DNA, the CDR3 is TGTGCCAGCAGCTCTTCGACTAGCACAGATACGCAGTATTTT.

This clone was counted between two and nine times. V and J are TRBV2 and TRBJ1-5, with D unresolved. Germline CDR1 SNHLY, CDR2 FYNNEI. Trimming shortened V by 1 base and J by 7 bases, and 5 bases separated the two germline ends. This CDR3 spans 12 amino acids. The CDR3 loop is CASSEEPQPQHF. CDR3 sequence (DNA): TGTGCCAGCAGTGAAGAGCCACAGCCCCAGCATTTT. Using reference TRBV2 and TRBJ1-5 for the parts outside the CDR3, the full variable domain is EPEVTQTPSHQVTQMGQEVILRCVPISNHLYFYWYRQILGQKVEFLVSFYNNEISEKSEIFDDQFSVERPDGSNFTLKIRSTKLEDSAMYFCASSEEPQPQHFGDGTRLSIL.

The chain has TRBV30 and TRBJ1-1; TRBD1 aligns across 8 bases. The CDR3 sequence is 12 residues long. The V gene's germline CDR1 is GTSNPN and CDR2 SVGIG (reference sequence). After removal of 7 bases from V and 6 bases from J, the junction contained 7 bases not matched to a gene. CDR3 DNA sequence: TGTGCCTCGGACAGGGCCGGCGCTGAAGCTTTCTTT. It is translated as CASDRAGAEAFF. The variable domain in full, with the rest retrieved from reference TRBV30 and TRBJ1-1, is SQTIHQWPATLVQPVGSPLSLECTVEGTSNPNLYWYRQAAGRGLQLLFYSVGIGQISSEVPQNLSASRPQDRQFILSSKKLLLSDSGFYLCASDRAGAEAFFGQGTRLTVV.

The rearrangement joins TRBV3-1 (or the pseudogene TRBV3-2) to TRBJ2-7, with a tentative D call TRBD2 (5 bases). There are 15 residues in the CDR3. The V gene's germline CDR1 is LGHDT and CDR2 YNNKEL (reference sequence). V dropped 1 base and J dropped 0 bases, with 10 bases sitting between them. CDR3 nucleotides: TGTGCCAGCAGCCAAGCGGCTAGCCGCTCCTACGAGCAGTACTTC. This translates into CASSQAASRSYEQYF.

The chain joins TRBV12-3 or TRBV12-4 to TRBJ2-3; D is possibly TRBD2 (5 bases). CDR3 size: 13 residues. With 3 bases removed from V and 2 bases from J, the gap between germline ends came to 6 bases. CDR3 in amino acids: CASSLRDTDTQYF. The CDR3 DNA follows: TGTGCCAGCAGTTTGAGGGACACAGATACGCAGTATTTT.

The V gene is TRBV9, the J gene TRBJ1-4; a weak D match, TRBD1 (5 bases). CDR3 length: 15 amino acids. The V gene's germline CDR1 is SGDLS and CDR2 YYNGEE. Trimming shortened V by 4 bases and J by 3 bases, and 13 bases separated the two germline ends. The CDR3 here is CASSPGLRPNEKLFF. In DNA, the CDR3 is TGTGCCAGCAGCCCGGGACTCCGGCCTAATGAAAAACTGTTTTTT. Based on the CDR3 plus reference TRBV9 and TRBJ1-4, the full variable domain is DSGVTQTPKHLITATGQRVTLRCSPRSGDLSVYWYQQSLDQGLQFLIQYYNGEERAKGNILERFSAQQFPDLHSELNLSSLELGDSALYFCASSPGLRPNEKLFFGSGTQLSVL.

V is TRBV6-2 or TRBV6-3 and J is TRBJ1-5; D not certain. The CDR3 covers 14 residues. The germline V gene encodes CDR1 MNHEY and CDR2 SVGEGT. Between the trimmed V and J ends, which lost 5 bases and 4 bases, there was a span of 12 bases. The CDR3 DNA sequence: TGTGCCAGCAGTACCGACTACTATAATCAGCCCCAGCATTTT. It specifies CASSTDYYNQPQHF.

The V gene is TRBV24-1, the J gene TRBJ1-5, with D perhaps TRBD1 (5 bases). The length of the CDR3 is 14 residues. Germline assignment: CDR1 KGHDR and CDR2 SFDVKD. V shed 5 bases and J shed 1 base, with 8 bases lying between them. CDR3 nucleotides: TGTGCCACCAGTGTGGGGGGAAGCAATCAGCCCCAGCATTTT. This codes for CATSVGGSNQPQHF.

The CDR3 region has the DNA TGTGCCTGGAGTGGAACTTGGGGGGGCCACGAGCAGTACTTC. Translated, it gives CAWSGTWGGHEQYF. The chain has TRBV30 and TRBJ2-7; a possible D gene is TRBD2 (7 bases). The CDR3 covers 14 residues. V lost 1 base to trimming and J lost 5 bases, with 15 bases between them. The germline V gene has CDR1 GTSNPN and CDR2 SVGIG (reference sequence).

The chain recombines TRBV12-3 or TRBV12-4 with TRBJ1-2; D is undetermined. The CDR3 consists of 12 residues. The ends were cut back, 6 bases at V and 8 bases at J, with 13 bases in the middle. The CDR3 spells CASSPPGRGYTF. CDR3 nucleotides: TGTGCCAGCAGCCCCCCTGGGAGAGGCTACACCTTC.

J is TRBJ1-6 and V is TRBV2; D uncertain. Per the germline V gene, CDR1 is SNHLY and CDR2 is FYNNEI. CDR3 length equals 16 residues. V was clipped by 5 bases and J by 0 bases, with 11 bases between them. CDR3 nucleotide sequence: TGTGCCAGCAGTACCCGTTCGAGCTCCTATAATTCACCCCTCCACTTT. The encoded protein is CASSTRSSSYNSPLHF.

The genes are TRBV29-1 and TRBJ2-1; the match to TRBD1 covers 10 bases. Germline V lookup: CDR1 SQVTM, CDR2 ANQGSEA. The ends lost 6 bases at V and 2 bases at J; junction bases unmatched: 10. The CDR3 loop spans 16 amino acids. The CDR3 region is CSVEGGQGLTYNEQFF. The CDR3 DNA reads TGCAGCGTGGAGGGGGGACAGGGGTTGACCTACAATGAGCAGTTCTTC.

V usage is TRBV4-3 and J usage is TRBJ2-6; TRBD2 aligns across 9 bases. This CDR3 is 16 amino acids long. The trim removed 3 bases at V and 0 bases at J, leaving 0 bases unmatched. The germline gives CDR1 LGHNA, CDR2 YSLEER. The CDR3 sequence: CASSQRGGSGANVLTF. The CDR3 coding sequence is TGCGCCAGCAGCCAGCGGGGGGGCTCTGGGGCCAACGTCCTGACTTTC.